A single sample gave rise to the 9 T cell receptor beta chains below, sequenced in a study of identical twins. TCRdb reprocessed the 5' RACE reads with MiXCR, giving one entry per CDR3 protein. The sample shows approximately 700,000 distinct CDR3 sequences, 15% to 20% of them seen only once. The sample was also reused in another study, on T cells expressing NK-cell markers.

The material sequenced was PBMCs. The receptor source for this set is a woman under 30 in good health.

This clonotype was detected ten times or more. The chain uses TRBV12-3 or TRBV12-4 and TRBJ2-7; the D call may be TRBD1 or TRBD2 (6 bases each). The CDR3 runs 14 residues. V lost 6 bases to trimming and J lost 5 bases, with 17 bases between them. The CDR3 sequence: CASSRKGGIDEQYF. In DNA, the CDR3 is TGTGCCAGCAGCCGTAAGGGGGGAATCGACGAGCAGTACTTC.

The chain links TRBV24-1 to TRBJ2-3; tentatively, D is TRBD1 (5 bases). The CDR3 loop spans 13 amino acids. Germline values: CDR1 KGHDR, CDR2 SFDVKD. The V gene lost 5 bases and the J gene lost 4 bases, with 9 bases spanning the gap. The CDR3 sequence: CATSVQGADTQYF. The CDR3 nucleotides are TGTGCCACCAGTGTCCAGGGCGCAGATACGCAGTATTTT.

This clonotype turned up a few times. The chain joins TRBV20-1 to TRBJ2-3, with TRBD1 as a possible D gene (8 bases). The CDR3 length is 13 residues. The germline CDR1 and CDR2 sequences are DFQATT and SNEGSKA (reference sequence). Trimming stripped 6 bases from V and 5 bases from J, with 15 bases between. CDR3 in DNA: TGCAGTGCCCGACAGGGGAGGGGAGATACGCAGTATTTT. Encoded protein: CSARQGRGDTQYF.

The V call is TRBV6-6, the J call TRBJ2-1, with TRBD1 matching over 7 bases. The CDR3 loop spans 12 amino acids. V trimming: 7 bases; J trimming: 6 bases; junction bases outside the gene matches: 3. Germline CDR1 is MNHNY and CDR2 is SVGAGI (reference sequence). In DNA, the CDR3 is TGTGCCAGCAACGCAGGGGGCAATGAGCAGTTCTTC. Amino acid sequence: CASNAGGNEQFF.

V gene TRBV12-3 or TRBV12-4 combines with J gene TRBJ2-5, with TRBD2 matching over 8 bases. CDR3 size: 16 residues. J was trimmed by 5 bases and V by 5 bases; bases with no gene match: 13. The CDR3 nucleotides are TGTGCCAGCAGTCCTAGAAGTAGCGGGATGGGGGAGACCCAGTACTTC. It encodes CASSPRSSGMGETQYF.

The J gene is TRBJ2-1, the V gene TRBV6-2 or TRBV6-3, with 9 bases identical to TRBD1. CDR3 length equals 13 residues. From germline, CDR1 is MNHEY and CDR2 SVGEGT. V lost 0 bases, J lost 13 bases, and 4 bases stayed unmatched. In DNA form, the CDR3 reads TGTGCCAGCAGTTACTCACAGGGGGCAAGACAGTTCTTC. It specifies CASSYSQGARQFF.

The chain has TRBV6-1 and TRBJ1-1, with D possibly being TRBD1 (6 bases). The germline gives CDR1 MNHNS, CDR2 SASEGT. Trimming pared 7 bases from V and 5 bases from J, leaving 17 bases between. The CDR3 sequence is 14 residues long. The CDR3 DNA is TGTGCCAGCATTCCGACAGGAGGTAGGACTGAAGCTTTCTTT. Residues: CASIPTGGRTEAFF.

This rearrangement joins TRBV6-1 to TRBJ2-7; TRBD1 matches 7 bases. V was pared by 8 bases and J by 1 base, with 8 bases of the junction left unmatched. The CDR3 has 14 residues. Germline V gene sequence: CDR1 MNHNS, CDR2 SASEGT. CDR3 sequence: CASAPDRTSYEQYF. In DNA form, the CDR3 reads TGTGCCAGCGCGCCGGACAGGACTTCCTACGAGCAGTACTTC.

The V call is TRBV25-1, the J call TRBJ2-3; 8 bases align to TRBD2. Germline V gene lookup returns CDR1 MGHDK and CDR2 SYGVNS. The V segment lost 6 bases and the J segment 4 bases; nucleotides outside the gene matches: 3. The CDR3 length is 13 residues. The CDR3 coding sequence is TGTGCCAGCAGAAAGCGGGAGTCAGATACGCAGTATTTT. Its protein is CASRKRESDTQYF.